Each of the 5 T cell receptor beta chains below was sequenced from the same sample in a study of blood T cell repertoires in COVID-19. TCRdb's table, derived via immunoSEQ multiplex PCR, lists solely in-frame clones and lacks some. The data contain about 180,000 clones, about nine tenths of them singletons. The specimen was PBMCs or T cells enriched from blood (not recorded which). These receptors originate from a woman aged 18 to 35 who had recovered from COVID-19.

The V call is TRBV6-2 or TRBV6-3, the J call TRBJ2-3; TRBD2 matches 15 bases. The V and J ends lost 2 bases and 0 bases, in that order; junction bases with no gene match: 6. This CDR3 has 19 amino acids. The germline V gene encodes CDR1 MNHEY and CDR2 SVGEGT. CDR3 sequence (DNA): TGTGCCAGCAGTTACGGGACTAGCGGGGGGCTGTCTAGCACAGATACGCAGTATTTT. It encodes CASSYGTSGGLSSTDTQYF.

The gene calls are TRBV2 and TRBJ1-4, with 8 bases that match TRBD1. The CDR3 sequence is 16 residues long. The germline V gene has CDR1 SNHLY and CDR2 FYNNEI. Unmatched junction bases numbered 9, after V lost 2 bases and J lost 7 bases. The CDR3 region has the DNA TGTGCCAGCAGTGAACCCGTCCAGGGGGCTTTTGAAAAACTGTTTTTT. Protein sequence: CASSEPVQGAFEKLFF.

The chain carries TRBV29-1 and TRBJ2-7, with D possibly being TRBD2 (6 bases). This CDR3 has 10 amino acids. Trimming cost V 5 bases and J 6 bases, with 8 bases left between them. Germline V gene lookup returns CDR1 SQVTM and CDR2 ANQGSEA. The CDR3 protein is CSVSGAEQYF. The CDR3 DNA follows: TGCAGCGTTTCGGGAGCCGAGCAGTACTTC.

The V call is TRBV6-6, the J call TRBJ1-5; D possibly corresponds to TRBD1 (5 bases). This CDR3 has 14 amino acids. Germline CDR1 MNHNY, CDR2 SVGAGI (reference sequence). V lost 6 bases to trimming and J lost 2 bases, with 11 bases between them. CDR3 nucleotide sequence: TGTGCCAGCAGGAGTCCGGGGGGCAATCAGCCCCAGCATTTT. Protein sequence: CASRSPGGNQPQHF.

This clone was seen only once. V and J are TRBV30 and TRBJ1-3; possibly TRBD1 for D (6 bases). This CDR3 has 16 amino acids. Trimming pared 1 base from V and 5 bases from J, leaving 18 bases between. From germline, CDR1 is GTSNPN and CDR2 SVGIG (reference sequence). CDR3 sequence (DNA): TGTGCCTGGAGTGCACAACTGACAGGTTTCAGAAACACCATATATTTT. As protein: CAWSAQLTGFRNTIYF.